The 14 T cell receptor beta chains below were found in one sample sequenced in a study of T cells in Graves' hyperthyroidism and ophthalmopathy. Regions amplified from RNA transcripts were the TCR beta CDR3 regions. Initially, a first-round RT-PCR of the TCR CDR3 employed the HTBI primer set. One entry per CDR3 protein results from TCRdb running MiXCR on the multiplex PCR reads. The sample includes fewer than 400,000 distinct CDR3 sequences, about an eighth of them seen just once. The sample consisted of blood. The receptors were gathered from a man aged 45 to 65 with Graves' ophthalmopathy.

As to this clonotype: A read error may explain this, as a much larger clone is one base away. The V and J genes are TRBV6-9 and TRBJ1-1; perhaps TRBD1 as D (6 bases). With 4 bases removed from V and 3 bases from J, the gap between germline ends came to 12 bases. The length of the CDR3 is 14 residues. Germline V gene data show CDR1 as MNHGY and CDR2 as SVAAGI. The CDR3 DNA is TGTGCCAGCAGTTCACGGAGGGGGGACACTGAAGCTTTCTTT. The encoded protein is CASSSRRGDTEAFF.

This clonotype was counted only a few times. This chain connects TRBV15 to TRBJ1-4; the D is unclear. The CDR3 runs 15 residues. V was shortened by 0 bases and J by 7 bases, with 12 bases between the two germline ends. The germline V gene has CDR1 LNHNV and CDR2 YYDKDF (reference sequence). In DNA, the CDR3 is TGTGCCACCAGCAGAGAACTGAGACCCAGTGAAAAACTGTTTTTT. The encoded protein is CATSRELRPSEKLFF.

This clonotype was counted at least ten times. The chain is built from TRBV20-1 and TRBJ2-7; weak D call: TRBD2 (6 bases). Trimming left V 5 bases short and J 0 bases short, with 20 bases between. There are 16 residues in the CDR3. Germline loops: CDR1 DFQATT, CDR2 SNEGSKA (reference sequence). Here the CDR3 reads CSAPLVGGGSSYEQYF. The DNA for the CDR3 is TGCAGTGCTCCCCTCGTTGGCGGAGGGAGCTCCTACGAGCAGTACTTC.

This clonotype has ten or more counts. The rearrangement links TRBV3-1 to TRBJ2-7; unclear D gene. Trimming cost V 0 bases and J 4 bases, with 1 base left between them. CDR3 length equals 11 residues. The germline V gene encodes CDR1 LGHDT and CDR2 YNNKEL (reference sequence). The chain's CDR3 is CASSQDYEQYF. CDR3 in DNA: TGTGCCAGCAGCCAAGATTACGAGCAGTACTTC.

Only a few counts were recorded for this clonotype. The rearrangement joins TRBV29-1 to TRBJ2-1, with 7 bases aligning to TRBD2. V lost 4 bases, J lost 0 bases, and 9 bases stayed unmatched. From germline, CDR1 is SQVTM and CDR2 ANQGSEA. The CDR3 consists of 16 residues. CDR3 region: CSVVLAEASSYNEQFF. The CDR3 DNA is TGCAGCGTTGTCCTAGCGGAAGCCAGCTCCTACAATGAGCAGTTCTTC.

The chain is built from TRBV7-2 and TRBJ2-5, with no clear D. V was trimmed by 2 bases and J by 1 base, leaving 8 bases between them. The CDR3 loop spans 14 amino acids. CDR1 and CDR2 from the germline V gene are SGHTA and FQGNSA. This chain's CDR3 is CASSLLGIQETQYF. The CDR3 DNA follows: TGTGCCAGCAGCTTACTGGGAATCCAAGAGACCCAGTACTTC.

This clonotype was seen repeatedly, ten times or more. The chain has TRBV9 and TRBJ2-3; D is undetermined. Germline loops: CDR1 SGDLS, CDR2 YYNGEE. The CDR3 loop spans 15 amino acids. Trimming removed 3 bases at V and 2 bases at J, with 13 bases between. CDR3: CASSASMIHTDTQYF. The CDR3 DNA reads TGTGCCAGCAGCGCCTCAATGATCCACACAGATACGCAGTATTTT.

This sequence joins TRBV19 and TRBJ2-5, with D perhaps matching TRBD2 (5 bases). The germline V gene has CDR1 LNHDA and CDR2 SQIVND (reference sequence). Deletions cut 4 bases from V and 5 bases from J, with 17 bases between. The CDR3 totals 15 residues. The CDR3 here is CASSKSATGMETQYF. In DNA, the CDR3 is TGTGCCAGTAGTAAATCTGCCACGGGGATGGAGACCCAGTACTTC.

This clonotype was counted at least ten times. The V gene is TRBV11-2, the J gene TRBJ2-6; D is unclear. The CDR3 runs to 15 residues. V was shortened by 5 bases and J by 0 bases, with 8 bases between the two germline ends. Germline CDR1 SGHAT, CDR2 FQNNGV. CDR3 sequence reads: CASSATRSGANVLTF. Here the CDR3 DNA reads TGTGCCAGCAGCGCAACACGCTCTGGGGCCAACGTCCTGACTTTC.

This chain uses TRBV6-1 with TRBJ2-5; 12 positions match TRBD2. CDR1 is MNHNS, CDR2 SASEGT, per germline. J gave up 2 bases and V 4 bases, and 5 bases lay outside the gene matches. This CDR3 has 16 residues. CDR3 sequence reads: CASSGLAGVEQETQYF. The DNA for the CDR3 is TGTGCCAGCAGTGGACTAGCGGGAGTAGAACAAGAGACCCAGTACTTC.

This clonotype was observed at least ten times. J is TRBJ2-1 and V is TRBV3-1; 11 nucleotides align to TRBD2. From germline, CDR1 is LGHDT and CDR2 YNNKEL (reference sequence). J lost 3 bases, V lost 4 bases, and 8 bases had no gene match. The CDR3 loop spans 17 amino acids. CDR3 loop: CASSRKLAGDIYNEQFF. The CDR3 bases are TGTGCCAGCAGCCGGAAACTAGCGGGAGATATCTACAATGAGCAGTTCTTC.

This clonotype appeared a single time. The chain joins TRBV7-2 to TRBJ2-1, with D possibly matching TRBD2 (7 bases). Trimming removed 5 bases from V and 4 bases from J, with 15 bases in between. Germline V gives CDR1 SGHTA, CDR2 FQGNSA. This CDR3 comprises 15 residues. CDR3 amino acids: CASSPTGGEYNEQFF. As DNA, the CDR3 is TGTGCCAGCAGCCCAACGGGGGGCGAGTACAATGAGCAGTTCTTC.

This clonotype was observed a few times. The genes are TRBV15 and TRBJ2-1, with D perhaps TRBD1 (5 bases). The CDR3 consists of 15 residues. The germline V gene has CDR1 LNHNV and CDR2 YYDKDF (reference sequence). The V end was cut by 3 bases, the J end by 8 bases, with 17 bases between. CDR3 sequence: CATSSADKAADEQFF. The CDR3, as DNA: TGTGCCACCAGCAGCGCGGACAAGGCGGCAGATGAGCAGTTCTTC.

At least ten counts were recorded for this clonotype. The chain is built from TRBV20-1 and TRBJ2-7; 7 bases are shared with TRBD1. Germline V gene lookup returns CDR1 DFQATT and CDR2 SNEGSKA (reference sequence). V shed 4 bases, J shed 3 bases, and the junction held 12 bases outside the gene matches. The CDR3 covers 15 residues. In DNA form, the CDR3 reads TGCAGTGCTAACAGGGGCGAACCCGGCGGCTACGAGCAGTACTTC. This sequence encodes CSANRGEPGGYEQYF.